In this sample, the clone carrying this TCR beta chain turned up a few times. The antigen is undetermined. Primers for the PCR totalled 60 Vbeta and 13 Jbeta. Here immunoSEQ multiplex PCR was the method, and the copy in TCRdb shows in-frame clones only, minus some. The data contain some 120,000 clones, 80% of them singletons. These data come from a study of cytomegalovirus exposure and HLA in healthy donors. General study points: Analyzed later, association rates of TCRs varied across HLA loci, with DRB1 most and HLA-C fewest. Most observed TCR sequences were rare, whereas some public TCRs were detected in many donors. The study recorded over 150 TCR beta chains that were cytomegalovirus-associated. Per published accounts, TCR beta sequences correctly predicted the HLA-A and HLA-B alleles of most subjects.

The receptor was derived from a male donor in good health and CMV-seronegative. Sequences were obtained from PBMCs.

Written as DNA, the CDR3 is TGTGCCAGCAGCATAATTGTTGGGGTCTGGCAGGGGGCGCATTCCCCCTACGAGCAGTACTTC. The encoded protein is CASSIIVGVWQGAHSPYEQYF. This chain links TRBV28 with TRBJ2-7; 8 bases are a match to TRBD1. V lost 6 bases to trimming and J lost 2 bases; unmatched junction nucleotides: 27. Germline CDR1 reads MDHEN; CDR2 reads SYDVKM. The CDR3 is made up of 21 amino acids.